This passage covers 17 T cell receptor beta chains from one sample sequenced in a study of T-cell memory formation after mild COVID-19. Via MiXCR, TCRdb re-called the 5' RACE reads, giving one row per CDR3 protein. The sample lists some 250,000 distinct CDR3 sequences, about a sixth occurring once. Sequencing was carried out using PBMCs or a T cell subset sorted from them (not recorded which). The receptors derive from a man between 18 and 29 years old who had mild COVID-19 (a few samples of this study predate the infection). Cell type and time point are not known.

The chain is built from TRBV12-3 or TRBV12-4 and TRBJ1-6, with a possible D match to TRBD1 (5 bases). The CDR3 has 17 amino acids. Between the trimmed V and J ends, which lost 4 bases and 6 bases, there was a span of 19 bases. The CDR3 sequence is CASSSLNQGTANSPLHF. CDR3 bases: TGTGCCAGCAGTTCTTTAAATCAGGGAACTGCTAATTCACCCCTCCACTTT.

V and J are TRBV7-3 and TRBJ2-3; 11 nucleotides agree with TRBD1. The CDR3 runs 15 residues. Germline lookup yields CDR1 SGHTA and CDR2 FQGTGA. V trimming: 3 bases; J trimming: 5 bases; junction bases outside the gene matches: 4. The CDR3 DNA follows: TGTGCCAGCAGCTTCCTGGGACAGGGGGTAGATACGCAGTATTTT. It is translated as CASSFLGQGVDTQYF.

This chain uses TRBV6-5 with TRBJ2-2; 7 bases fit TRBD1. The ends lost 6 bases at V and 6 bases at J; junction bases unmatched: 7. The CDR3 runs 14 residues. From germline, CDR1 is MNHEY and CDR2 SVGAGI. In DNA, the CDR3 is TGTGCCAGCAGCCGGGACAGAGTGCCCGGGGAGCTGTTTTTT. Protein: CASSRDRVPGELFF.

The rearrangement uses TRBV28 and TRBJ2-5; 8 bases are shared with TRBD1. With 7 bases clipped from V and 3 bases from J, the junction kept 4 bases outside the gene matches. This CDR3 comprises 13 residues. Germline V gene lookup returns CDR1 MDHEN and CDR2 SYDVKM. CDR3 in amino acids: CASTLQGEETQYF. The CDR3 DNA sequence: TGTGCCAGCACCTTACAGGGGGAAGAGACCCAGTACTTC.

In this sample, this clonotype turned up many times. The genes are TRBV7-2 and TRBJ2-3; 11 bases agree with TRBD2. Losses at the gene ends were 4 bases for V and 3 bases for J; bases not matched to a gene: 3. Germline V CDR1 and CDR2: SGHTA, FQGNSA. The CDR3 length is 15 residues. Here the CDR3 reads CASSYSGGETDTQYF. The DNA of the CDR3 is TGTGCCAGCAGCTATAGCGGGGGGGAGACAGATACGCAGTATTTT.

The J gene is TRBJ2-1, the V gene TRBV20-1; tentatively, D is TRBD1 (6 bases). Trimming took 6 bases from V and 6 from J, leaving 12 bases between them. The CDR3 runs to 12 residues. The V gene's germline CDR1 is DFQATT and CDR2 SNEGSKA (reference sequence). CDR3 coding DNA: TGCAGTGCCACCGACAGGACCAATGAGCAGTTCTTC. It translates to CSATDRTNEQFF.

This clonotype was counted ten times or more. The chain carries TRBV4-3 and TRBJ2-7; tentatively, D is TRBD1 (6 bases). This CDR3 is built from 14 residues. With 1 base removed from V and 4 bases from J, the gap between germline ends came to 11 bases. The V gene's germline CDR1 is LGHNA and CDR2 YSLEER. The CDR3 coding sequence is TGCGCCAGCAGCCAAGCCCCAGGGGATTACGAGCAGTACTTC. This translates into CASSQAPGDYEQYF.

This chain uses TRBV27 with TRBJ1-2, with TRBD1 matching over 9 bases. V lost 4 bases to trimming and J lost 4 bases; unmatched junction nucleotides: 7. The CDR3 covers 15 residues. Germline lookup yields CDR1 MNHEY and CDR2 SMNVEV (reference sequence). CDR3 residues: CASSSPGTGLYGYTF. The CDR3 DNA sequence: TGTGCCAGCAGTTCACCCGGGACAGGGCTCTATGGCTACACCTTC.

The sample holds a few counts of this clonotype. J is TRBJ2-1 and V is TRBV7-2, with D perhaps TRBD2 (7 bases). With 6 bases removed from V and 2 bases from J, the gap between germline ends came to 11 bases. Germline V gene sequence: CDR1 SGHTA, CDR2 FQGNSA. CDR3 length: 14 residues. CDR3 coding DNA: TGTGCCAGCAGGCCCGGGGGGCCCTACAATGAGCAGTTCTTC. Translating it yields CASRPGGPYNEQFF.

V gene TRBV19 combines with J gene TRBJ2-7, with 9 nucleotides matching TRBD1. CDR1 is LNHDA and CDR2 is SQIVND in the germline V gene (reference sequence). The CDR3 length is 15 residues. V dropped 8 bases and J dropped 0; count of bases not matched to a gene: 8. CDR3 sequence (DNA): TGTGCCAGTTGTCCCGGGACAGGGAGCTCCTACGAGCAGTACTTC. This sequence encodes CASCPGTGSSYEQYF.

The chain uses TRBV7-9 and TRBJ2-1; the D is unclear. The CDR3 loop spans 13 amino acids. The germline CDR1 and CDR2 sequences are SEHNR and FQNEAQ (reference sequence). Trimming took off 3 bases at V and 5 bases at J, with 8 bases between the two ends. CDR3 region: CASSFEWDNEQFF. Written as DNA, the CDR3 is TGTGCCAGCAGCTTTGAGTGGGACAATGAGCAGTTCTTC. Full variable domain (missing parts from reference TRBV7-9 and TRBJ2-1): DTGVSQNPRHKITKRGQNVTFRCDPISEHNRLYWYRQTLGQGPEFLTYFQNEAQLEKSRLLSDRFSAERPKGSFSTLEIQRTEQGDSAMYLCASSFEWDNEQFFGPGTRLTVL.

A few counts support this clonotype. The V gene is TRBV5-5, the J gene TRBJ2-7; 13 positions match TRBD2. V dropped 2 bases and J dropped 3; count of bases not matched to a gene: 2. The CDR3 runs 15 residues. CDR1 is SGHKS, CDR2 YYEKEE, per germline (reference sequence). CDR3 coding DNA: TGTGCCAGCAGCTTACTAGCGGGGGGGATCTACGAGCAGTACTTC. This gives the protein CASSLLAGGIYEQYF. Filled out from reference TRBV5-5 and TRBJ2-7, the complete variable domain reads DAGVTQSPTHLIKTRGQQVTLRCSPISGHKSVSWYQQVLGQGPQFIFQYYEKEERGRGNFPDRFSARQFPNYSSELNVNALLLGDSALYLCASSLLAGGIYEQYFGPGTRLTVT.

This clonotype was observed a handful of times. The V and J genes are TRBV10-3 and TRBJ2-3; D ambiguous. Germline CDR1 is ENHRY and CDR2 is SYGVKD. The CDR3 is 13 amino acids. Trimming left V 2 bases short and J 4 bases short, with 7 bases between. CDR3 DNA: TGTGCCATCAGTGAGCGGCAGGCAGATACGCAGTATTTT. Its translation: CAISERQADTQYF.

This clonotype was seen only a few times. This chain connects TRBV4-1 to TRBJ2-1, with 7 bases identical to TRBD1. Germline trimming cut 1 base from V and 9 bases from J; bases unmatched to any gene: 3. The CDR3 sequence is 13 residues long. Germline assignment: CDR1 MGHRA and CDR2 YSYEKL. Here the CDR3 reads CASSQGGGSEQFF. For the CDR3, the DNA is TGCGCCAGCAGCCAAGGAGGGGGCAGTGAGCAGTTCTTC.

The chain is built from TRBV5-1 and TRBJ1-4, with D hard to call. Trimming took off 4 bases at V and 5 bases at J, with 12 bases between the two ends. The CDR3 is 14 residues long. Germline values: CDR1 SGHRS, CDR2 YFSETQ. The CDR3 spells CASSRDDPNEKLFF. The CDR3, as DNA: TGCGCCAGCAGCCGAGATGATCCCAATGAAAAACTGTTTTTT. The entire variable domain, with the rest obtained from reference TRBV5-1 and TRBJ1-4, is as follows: KAGVTQTPRYLIKTRGQQVTLSCSPISGHRSVSWYQQTPGQGLQFLFEYFSETQRNKGNFPGRFSGRQFSNSRSEMNVSTLELGDSALYLCASSRDDPNEKLFFGSGTQLSVL.

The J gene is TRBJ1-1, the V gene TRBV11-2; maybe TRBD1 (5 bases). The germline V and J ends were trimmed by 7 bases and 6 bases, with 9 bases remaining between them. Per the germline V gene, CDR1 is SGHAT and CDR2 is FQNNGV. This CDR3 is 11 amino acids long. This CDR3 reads CASTWGAEAFF. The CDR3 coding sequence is TGTGCCAGCACCTGGGGGGCTGAAGCTTTCTTT.

The CDR3 nucleotides read TGTGCCAGCAGCCCGGGTGGGGCGCTGAACACCGGGGAGCTGTTTTTT. Encoded protein: CASSPGGALNTGELFF. The rearrangement uses TRBV7-3 and TRBJ2-2; D might be TRBD1 (5 bases). With 5 bases removed from V and 1 base from J, the gap between germline ends came to 14 bases. This CDR3 spans 16 amino acids. CDR1 is SGHTA and CDR2 is FQGTGA in the germline V gene.